This entry lists 20 T cell receptor beta chains sequenced from one sample in a study of molecular identifiers for immune sequencing clone quantification. Via MiXCR, TCRdb re-called the PCR reads, giving one row per CDR3 protein. The sample records nearly 650,000 distinct CDR3 sequences, less than 30% being singletons. Sample: naive CD8+ T cells from blood, with Jurkat cell RNA spiked in. This sample's subset: FACS-sorted CD8+CD4-CCR7+CD45RA+ naive T cells. These receptors were obtained from a human donor in good health. Some libraries in this study had Jurkat cell RNA spiked in.

The chain uses TRBV19 and TRBJ2-7; 8 bases line up with TRBD2. V lost 4 bases to trimming and J lost 5 bases; unmatched junction nucleotides: 10. Per the germline V gene, CDR1 is LNHDA and CDR2 is SQIVND (reference sequence). This CDR3 is 15 amino acids long. The CDR3 spells CASSKGTGTRNEQYF. In DNA, the CDR3 is TGTGCCAGTAGTAAAGGGACCGGGACTAGGAACGAGCAGTACTTC.

This clonotype was seen many times. This rearrangement joins TRBV7-8 to TRBJ2-5; TRBD1 is a possible D gene (6 bases). The V and J ends lost 2 bases and 1 base respectively, with 20 bases between them. The CDR3 is 18 amino acids. Germline CDR1 SGHVS, CDR2 FQNEAQ. CDR3 coding DNA: TGTGCCAGCAGCTTAATCCCCTTGGGACACGGATTCCAAGAGACCCAGTACTTC. Its translation: CASSLIPLGHGFQETQYF.

This clonotype showed up just a few times. The J gene is TRBJ2-3, the V gene TRBV4-1; D is possibly TRBD1 or TRBD2 (5 bases each). This CDR3 spans 15 amino acids. CDR1 is MGHRA and CDR2 is YSYEKL in the germline V gene. V gave up 0 bases and J gave up 6 bases, with 13 bases separating them. The CDR3 DNA reads as TGCGCCAGCAGCCAAGACTGGGGACCGCCCGATACGCAGTATTTT. It yields the protein CASSQDWGPPDTQYF.

This chain joins TRBV15 and TRBJ2-7, with 7 bases matching TRBD1. The trim removed 2 bases at V and 6 bases at J, leaving 10 bases unmatched. Germline V gene lookup returns CDR1 LNHNV and CDR2 YYDKDF (reference sequence). This CDR3 is built from 15 residues. CDR3: CATSRILGAGGEQYF. Here the CDR3 DNA reads TGTGCCACCAGCAGAATCCTCGGGGCAGGGGGCGAGCAGTACTTC.

Of note for this clonotype: A read error may explain this, as a much larger clone is one base away. The rearrangement uses TRBV28 and TRBJ2-5; D gene unclear. Germline CDR1 and CDR2: MDHEN and SYDVKM. The CDR3 runs 15 residues. Trimming removed 2 bases at V and 1 base at J, with 11 bases between. Written as DNA, the CDR3 is TGTGCCAGCAGTTTAGGTACGGCAACCCAAGAGACCCAGTACTTC. Translating it yields CASSLGTATQETQYF.

This clonotype was picked up one time. A read error may be the cause here, since a much bigger clone is one base away. The chain recombines TRBV4-2 with TRBJ2-1; 7 bases line up with TRBD2. The germline V gene encodes CDR1 LGHNA and CDR2 YNFKEQ. The CDR3 is 13 amino acids. The V gene end was trimmed by 0 bases and the J gene end by 15 bases; junction bases not matched to a gene: 8. This CDR3 is CASSQDRSSGRFF. CDR3 bases: TGTGCCAGCAGCCAAGATCGGTCTAGCGGCCGGTTCTTC.

Worth noting for this clonotype: A read error may be the cause here, since a much bigger clone is one base away. The rearrangement joins TRBV12-3 or TRBV12-4 to TRBJ2-3, with D hard to call. The CDR3 sequence is 15 residues long. V lost 5 bases to trimming and J lost 0 bases, with 12 bases between them. This chain's CDR3 is CASSVSDASTDTQYF. The CDR3 DNA sequence: TGTGCCAGCAGTGTATCAGACGCTAGCACAGATACGCAGTATTTT.

With regard to this clonotype: This CDR3 fails to terminate in the conserved phenylalanine or tryptophan, so it likely reflects a read error. This chain connects TRBV7-6 to TRBJ2-7; either TRBD1 or TRBD2 may supply D (7 bases each). Germline loops: CDR1 SGHVS, CDR2 FNYEAQ. Trimming removed 5 bases from V and 4 bases from J, with 24 bases in between. This CDR3 comprises 17 residues. The DNA for the CDR3 is TGTGCCAGCAGCCCCACGGGGGGACAGCCTGGGTCATACGAGCAGTACCTC. Translation gives CASSPTGGQPGSYEQYL.

A few counts support this clonotype. This rearrangement joins TRBV20-1 to TRBJ2-1; D unresolved. The CDR3 length is 12 residues. The V end lost 4 bases, the J end lost 8 bases, and 12 bases lay between the germline ends. The germline CDR1 and CDR2 sequences are DFQATT and SNEGSKA (reference sequence). In DNA, the CDR3 is TGCAGTGCTAACGGTCCGACGCATGAGCAGTTCTTC. It yields the protein CSANGPTHEQFF.

Remarks on this clonotype: The junction departs from germline at one end; a sequencing error may be responsible. CDR3 sequence (DNA): TGTGTCAGCAGTTACGGGGGGTTGGGGGGACAGTTGAACACTGAAGCTTTCTTT. Its translation is CVSSYGGLGGQLNTEAFF. This chain joins TRBV6-5 and TRBJ1-1; 7 bases align to TRBD1. Germline CDR1 MNHEY, CDR2 SVGAGI. The CDR3 runs to 18 residues.

This clonotype came up many times. The chain is built from TRBV2 and TRBJ1-5; D remains unclear. V shed 1 base and J shed 2 bases, with 3 bases lying between them. The CDR3 totals 13 residues. Germline CDR1 reads SNHLY; CDR2 reads FYNNEI. In DNA, the CDR3 is TGTGCCAGCAGTGAAGACGGCAATCAGCCCCAGCATTTT. Translation gives CASSEDGNQPQHF.

This clonotype was seen more than once but under ten times. One end of the junction varies from germline; a read error may be responsible. The CDR3 bases are TGTGCCAGCAGCTGGGACCAGAAAAACATTCGGTACTTC. Its protein product is CASSWDQKNIRYF. The chain links TRBV7-2 to TRBJ2-4, with D perhaps TRBD1 or TRBD2 (5 bases each). The CDR3 has 13 residues. CDR1 is SGHTA, CDR2 FQGNSA, per germline.

On this clonotype itself: This may be a read error: a much more frequent sequence differs by one nucleotide. The chain recombines TRBV29-1 with TRBJ2-7, with D possibly being TRBD1 (5 bases). The CDR3 contains 14 residues. Germline CDR1 SQVTM, CDR2 ANQGSEA. As DNA, the CDR3 is TGCAGCGCTGAAGTTGTGGGGCAGGGTTACGAGCAGTACTTC. Amino acids: CSAEVVGQGYEQYF.

J is TRBJ1-2 and V is TRBV5-6; weak D call: TRBD1 (5 bases). The CDR3 contains 14 residues. Germline V lookup: CDR1 SGHDT, CDR2 YYEEEE. The ends were cut back, 5 bases at V and 3 bases at J, with 14 bases in the middle. The CDR3 is CASRRQGSDYGYTF. The CDR3 region has the DNA TGTGCCAGCAGACGGCAGGGAAGTGACTATGGCTACACCTTC.

This clonotype occurred many times. The chain links TRBV28 to TRBJ2-6; D may correspond to TRBD1 or TRBD2 (5 bases each). The CDR3 spans 16 residues. Germline loops: CDR1 MDHEN, CDR2 SYDVKM. The V gene lost 5 bases and the J gene lost 0 bases, with 11 bases spanning the gap. CDR3 coding DNA: TGTGCCAGCAGTCCGGGACGGAGCTCTGGGGCCAACGTCCTGACTTTC. Its translation is CASSPGRSSGANVLTF.

This clonotype came up many times. CDR3 residues: CASRRGAGTDTQYF. The CDR3, as DNA: TGTGCCAGCAGGCGGGGGGCCGGGACAGATACGCAGTATTTT. The chain couples TRBV6-5 to TRBJ2-3, with 8 bases matching TRBD2. With V trimmed by 6 bases and J by 3 bases, 5 bases remained unmatched. Per the germline V gene, CDR1 is MNHEY and CDR2 is SVGAGI. The length of the CDR3 is 14 residues.

This chain connects TRBV4-1 to TRBJ1-2; D is possibly TRBD1 (6 bases). The CDR3 covers 14 residues. Trimming shortened V by 3 bases and J by 4 bases, and 12 bases separated the two germline ends. Germline CDR1 reads MGHRA; CDR2 reads YSYEKL. The CDR3 protein is CASSQKDSGYGYTF. Written as DNA, the CDR3 is TGCGCCAGCAGCCAGAAGGACAGTGGCTATGGCTACACCTTC.

Comment on this clonotype: A much larger clone differs from this one at a single base, so this may be a read error. The chain carries TRBV29-1 and TRBJ1-1, with D hard to call. This CDR3 contains 14 residues. The germline CDR1 and CDR2 sequences are SQVTM and ANQGSEA. In DNA form, the CDR3 reads TGCAGCGCCGACGGACTCAGCATGAACGCTGAAGCTTTCTTT. Translating gives CSADGLSMNAEAFF. Variable domain in full (rest from reference TRBV29-1 and TRBJ1-1): SAVISQKPSRDICQRGTSLTIQCQVDSQVTMMFWYRQQPGQSLTLIATANQGSEATYESGFVIDKFPISRPNLTFSTLTVSNMSPEDSSIYLCSADGLSMNAEAFFGQGTRLTVV.

The table lists this clonotype with many counts. This chain joins TRBV29-1 and TRBJ1-1; D is undetermined. CDR1 and CDR2 (germline): SQVTM, ANQGSEA. CDR3 length equals 11 residues. V was clipped by 8 bases and J by 3 bases, with 10 bases between them. CDR3 region: CSFLHYTEAFF. The CDR3 DNA is TGCAGCTTCTTACACTACACTGAAGCTTTCTTT.

This clonotype has a count of ten or more. The chain carries TRBV15 and TRBJ2-3; the D is unclear. This CDR3 is built from 12 residues. The ends were cut back, 6 bases at V and 3 bases at J, with 7 bases in the middle. Germline lookup yields CDR1 LNHNV and CDR2 YYDKDF (reference sequence). The CDR3 DNA reads TGTGCCACCAGTTCTGGGACAGATACGCAGTATTTT. Its protein product is CATSSGTDTQYF.